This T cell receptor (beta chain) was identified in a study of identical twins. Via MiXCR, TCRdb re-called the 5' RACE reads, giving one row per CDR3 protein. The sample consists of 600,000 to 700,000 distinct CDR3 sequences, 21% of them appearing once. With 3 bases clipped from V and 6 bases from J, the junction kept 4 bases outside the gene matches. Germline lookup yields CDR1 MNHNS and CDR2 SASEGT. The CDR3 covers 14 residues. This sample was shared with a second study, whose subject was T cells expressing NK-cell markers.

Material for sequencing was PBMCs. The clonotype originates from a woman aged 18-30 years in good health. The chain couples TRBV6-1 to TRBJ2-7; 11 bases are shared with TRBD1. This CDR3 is CASSDRTGGFEQYF. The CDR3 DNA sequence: TGTGCCAGCAGTGATCGGACAGGGGGCTTCGAGCAGTACTTC.